The entry below gives a single TCR beta chain sequence along with its context. The sample originates from a study of T cell responses to AZD1222 COVID-19 vaccine. Looked up from germline, CDR1 is LNHDA and CDR2 is SQIVND (reference sequence). The CDR3 runs to 12 residues. Trimming left V 4 bases short and J 8 bases short, with 11 bases between. Here immunoSEQ multiplex PCR was the method, and the copy in TCRdb shows in-frame clones only, minus some. The sample has over 100,000 clones, roughly nine tenths seen once. The clonotype was recovered from an adult in good health. Sequenced here: peripheral blood, sampled on day 0 of AZD1222 vaccination. The genes are TRBV19 and TRBJ1-2; D remains unclear. The CDR3 sequence: CASSTSFYGYTF. CDR3 nucleotides: TGTGCCAGTAGTACCTCGTTTTACGGCTACACCTTC. Looking up the rest from reference TRBV19 and TRBJ1-2 gives the full variable domain: DGGITQSPKYLFRKEGQNVTLSCEQNLNHDAMYWYRQDPGQGLRLIYYSQIVNDFQKGDIAEGYSVSREKKESFPLTVTSAQKNPTAFYLCASSTSFYGYTFGSGTRLTVV.